Included here is one TCR beta chain sequence, with context. Its cognate antigen is unknown. This sample stems from a study of T cell responses to AZD1222 COVID-19 vaccine. Whole-study results and caveats: The donor cohort was predominantly white British with a female majority, and clonal diversity may have been underestimated. Vaccine-related CD4 TCRs covered spike, predominating at 160-218 and 743-854.

Trimming stripped 7 bases from V and 5 bases from J, with 14 bases between. The CDR3 is 14 amino acids. CDR1 and CDR2 (germline): LGHNT, FRNRAP. Measured with immunoSEQ multiplex PCR; TCRdb has only the in-frame clones, and not every one. The table includes 150,000 or so clones, roughly 88% detected once. The J gene is TRBJ2-2, the V gene TRBV12-5; D unresolved. This TCR was recovered from an adult in good health. Sequences were derived from peripheral blood, sampled on day 0 of MenACWY control vaccination. For the CDR3, the DNA is TGTGCTAGTGTGGAAGGGTTGGTGACCGGGGAGCTGTTTTTT. Amino acid sequence: CASVEGLVTGELFF.